This TCR beta chain was found in a study of CD8+ T cells in alopecia areata. Looking at the study overall: Among treated patients, oral tofacitinib was administered at 5 to 10 mg twice daily.

About this clone: What it recognizes is unknown.

Following RNA extraction, reverse transcription yielded cDNA that acted as the sequencing template. Data came from immunoSEQ multiplex PCR; TCRdb stores just in-frame clones and leaves some out. The data contain about 200,000 clones, more than 30% of them singletons. Treatment specified: oral pan-JAK inhibitor, 5-10 mg twice daily. Study observations and caveats: Mouse data revealed clearer TCR sharing than patient data did, a gap possibly tied to HLA.

The V gene's germline CDR1 is SGHRS and CDR2 YFSETQ. The CDR3 spans 14 residues. V shed 0 bases and J 11 bases; nucleotides not matched to a gene: 6. The sequences come from CD4+ T cells sorted from blood, collected between weeks 30 and 35, from a patient treated with tofacitinib. This chain joins TRBV5-1 and TRBJ1-1; TRBD1 matches 11 bases. The source of this sequence is a human donor with alopecia areata. The CDR3 reads CASSLDRTGGNAFF. The CDR3 region has the DNA TGCGCCAGCAGCTTGGATCGGACAGGGGGCAATGCTTTCTTT.